This T cell receptor (beta chain) was recorded in a study of OX40 agonist ivuxolimab in advanced cancers. Turning to the study itself: Dose-escalation patients suffered from hepatocellular carcinoma, melanoma, renal cell or head and neck cancer. Earlier anti-PD-1, anti-PD-L1 or anti-CTLA-4 therapy was permitted; over 35% had received some.

Using immunoSEQ multiplex PCR, the repertoire was profiled, and TCRdb retains in-frame clones only, with some absent. The table includes some 85,000 clones, 91% detected once. The specimen was CD4+ or CD8+ T cells sorted from blood, collected in a trial of the OX40 agonist ivuxolimab. The source is an adult with an advanced solid tumor such as melanoma, head and neck, liver or kidney cancer.

CDR3 loop: CASSQAIGVYEQYF. The DNA of the CDR3 is TGTGCCAGCAGCCAAGCTATAGGAGTCTACGAGCAGTACTTC. This chain connects TRBV4-2 to TRBJ2-7; unclear D gene. CDR3 length: 14 amino acids. Germline values: CDR1 LGHNA, CDR2 YNFKEQ. V lost 1 base to trimming and J lost 3 bases, with 10 bases between them.